The clone carrying this TCR beta chain showed up many times. Its specificity is not known. V was pared by 8 bases and J by 0 bases, with 17 bases between. There are 15 residues in the CDR3. Germline V gene lookup returns CDR1 GTSNPN and CDR2 SVGIG (reference sequence). In the authors' workflow: Across clinicopathological groups, CDR3 differences served as the basis for building a distant-metastasis classifier for papillary thyroid cancer. MiXCR re-clonotyped the PCR reads for TCRdb. The V and J calls follow TCRdb's processing rather than the paper's. The sample contains about 92,000 clones, 15% of which appear only once. All patients were untreated before thyroid surgery. The data were obtained in a study of metastatic and nonmetastatic thyroid tumors. Study background: A comparison of repertoires was made across blood and tumor or nodule tissue from malignant and benign thyroid patients.

Findings and caveats of the study: In both blood and tumor samples, TCR beta diversity was reported significantly higher for malignant than benign nodules.

The source material was blood. The source of this sequence is a female donor with papillary thyroid cancer or a benign thyroid nodule (not recorded which). Some clones in this sample may be carry-over from other donors' samples. This rearrangement joins TRBV30 to TRBJ1-5; D gene ambiguous. As DNA, the CDR3 is TGTGCCGGACCTCCGTCTCGGGGTAGCAATCAGCCCCAGCATTTT. Translation: CAGPPSRGSNQPQHF.